The present T cell receptor (beta chain) was sequenced within a study of T cells after yellow fever vaccination. Whole-study results and caveats: The secondary response was weaker, and its peak arrived faster, on day 5 versus 15. It was a small share of clonotypes that appeared in both CD4 and CD8 compartments.

This clonotype was seen more than once but under ten times. As yet, its antigen is unknown. This CDR3 has 15 residues. Deletions cut 2 bases from V and 0 bases from J, with 11 bases between. In germline, CDR1 is SGHRS, CDR2 YFSETQ. Template switching by 5'RACE produced TCR cDNA, adding a universal primer site and UMIs. TCRdb independently ran MiXCR on the 5' RACE reads; one entry per CDR3 protein. The data contain 300,000 to 450,000 distinct CDR3 sequences, over 5% of them singletons. Sample: PBMCs, taken 5 days after the yellow fever booster vaccination. The TCR comes from a man aged 25-40 years who received the YFV17D yellow fever vaccine. The chain is built from TRBV5-1 and TRBJ1-1; no reliable D call. The CDR3 loop is CASSLRGAVNTEAFF. CDR3 nucleotides: TGCGCCAGCAGCTTAAGAGGCGCCGTGAACACTGAAGCTTTCTTT. Drawing the rest from reference TRBV5-1 and TRBJ1-1, the complete variable domain is KAGVTQTPRYLIKTRGQQVTLSCSPISGHRSVSWYQQTPGQGLQFLFEYFSETQRNKGNFPGRFSGRQFSNSRSEMNVSTLELGDSALYLCASSLRGAVNTEAFFGQGTRLTVV.